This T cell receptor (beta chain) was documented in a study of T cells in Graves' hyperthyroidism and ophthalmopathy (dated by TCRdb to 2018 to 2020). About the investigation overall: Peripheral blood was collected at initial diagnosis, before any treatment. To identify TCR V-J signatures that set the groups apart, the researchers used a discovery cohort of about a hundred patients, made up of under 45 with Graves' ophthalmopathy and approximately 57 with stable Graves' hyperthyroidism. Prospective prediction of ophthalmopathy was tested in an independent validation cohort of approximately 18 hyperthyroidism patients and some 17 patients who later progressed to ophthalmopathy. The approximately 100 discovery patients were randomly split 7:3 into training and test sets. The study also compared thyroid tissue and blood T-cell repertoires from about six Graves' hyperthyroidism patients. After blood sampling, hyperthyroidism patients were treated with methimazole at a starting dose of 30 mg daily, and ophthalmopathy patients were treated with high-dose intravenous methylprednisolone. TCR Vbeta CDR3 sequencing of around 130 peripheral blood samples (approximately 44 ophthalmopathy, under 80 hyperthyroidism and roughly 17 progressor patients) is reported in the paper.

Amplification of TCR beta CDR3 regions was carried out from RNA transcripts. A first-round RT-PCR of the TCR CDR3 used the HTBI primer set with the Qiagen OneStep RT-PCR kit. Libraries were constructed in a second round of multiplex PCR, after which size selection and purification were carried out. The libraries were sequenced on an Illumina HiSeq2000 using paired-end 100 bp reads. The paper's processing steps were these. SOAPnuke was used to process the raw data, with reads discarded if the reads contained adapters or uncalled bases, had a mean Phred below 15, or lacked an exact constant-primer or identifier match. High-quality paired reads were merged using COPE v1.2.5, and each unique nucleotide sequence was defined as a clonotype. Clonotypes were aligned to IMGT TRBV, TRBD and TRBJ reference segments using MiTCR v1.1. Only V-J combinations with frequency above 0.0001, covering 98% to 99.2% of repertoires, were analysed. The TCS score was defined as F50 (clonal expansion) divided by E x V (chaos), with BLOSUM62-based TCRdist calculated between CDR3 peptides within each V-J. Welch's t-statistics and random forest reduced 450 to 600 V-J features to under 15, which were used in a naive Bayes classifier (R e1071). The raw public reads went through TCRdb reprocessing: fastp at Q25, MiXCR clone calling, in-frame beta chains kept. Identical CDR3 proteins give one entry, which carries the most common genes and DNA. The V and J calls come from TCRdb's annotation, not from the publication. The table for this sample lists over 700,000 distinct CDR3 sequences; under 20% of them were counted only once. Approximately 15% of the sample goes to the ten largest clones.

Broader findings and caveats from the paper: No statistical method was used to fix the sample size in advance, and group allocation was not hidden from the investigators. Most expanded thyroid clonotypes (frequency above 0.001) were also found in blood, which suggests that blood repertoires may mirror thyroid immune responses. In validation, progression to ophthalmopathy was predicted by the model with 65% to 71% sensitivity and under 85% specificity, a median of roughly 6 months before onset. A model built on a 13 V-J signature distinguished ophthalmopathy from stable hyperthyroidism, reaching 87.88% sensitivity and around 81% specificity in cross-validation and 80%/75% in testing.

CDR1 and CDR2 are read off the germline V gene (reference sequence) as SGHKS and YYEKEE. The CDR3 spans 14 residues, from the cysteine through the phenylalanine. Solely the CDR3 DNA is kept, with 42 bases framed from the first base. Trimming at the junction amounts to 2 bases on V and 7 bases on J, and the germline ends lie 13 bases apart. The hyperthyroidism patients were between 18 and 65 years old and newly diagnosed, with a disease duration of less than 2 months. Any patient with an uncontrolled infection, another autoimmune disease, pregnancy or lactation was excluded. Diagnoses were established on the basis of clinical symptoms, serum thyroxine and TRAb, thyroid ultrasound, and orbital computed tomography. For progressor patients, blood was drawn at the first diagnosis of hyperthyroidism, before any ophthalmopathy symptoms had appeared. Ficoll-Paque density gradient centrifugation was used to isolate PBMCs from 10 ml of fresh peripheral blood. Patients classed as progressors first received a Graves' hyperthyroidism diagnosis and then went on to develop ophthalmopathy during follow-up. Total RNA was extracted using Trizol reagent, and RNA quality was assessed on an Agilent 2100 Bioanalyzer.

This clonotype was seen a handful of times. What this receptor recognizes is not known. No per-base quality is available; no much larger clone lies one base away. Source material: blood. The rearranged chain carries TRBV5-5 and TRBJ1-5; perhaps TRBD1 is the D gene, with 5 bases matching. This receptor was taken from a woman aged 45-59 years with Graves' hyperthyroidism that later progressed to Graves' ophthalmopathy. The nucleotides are TGTGCCAGCAGCTTCTGGGGGTTAGGGCAGCCCCAGCATTTT. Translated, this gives CASSFWGLGQPQHF.